This T cell receptor beta chain was documented in a study of neurological immune-mediated disorders. TCRdb used MiXCR to reprocess the 5' RACE reads, holding one entry per CDR3 protein. The table lists around 58,000 distinct CDR3 sequences, about 3.2% of them singletons. This clonotype was detected ten times or more. The sequencing sample was made of PBMCs. The receptor's source is a woman aged 60-70 years with multiple sclerosis.

CDR3 loop: CASSLDLAGGTDTQYF. DNA of the CDR3: TGCGCCAGCAGCTTGGATTTGGCGGGGGGCACAGATACGCAGTATTTT. V is TRBV5-1 and J is TRBJ2-3; TRBD2 aligns across 7 bases. Germline-derived CDR1 and CDR2 are SGHRS and YFSETQ. CDR3 length: 16 residues. Trimming removed 0 bases from V and 1 base from J; junction bases left unmatched: 5.